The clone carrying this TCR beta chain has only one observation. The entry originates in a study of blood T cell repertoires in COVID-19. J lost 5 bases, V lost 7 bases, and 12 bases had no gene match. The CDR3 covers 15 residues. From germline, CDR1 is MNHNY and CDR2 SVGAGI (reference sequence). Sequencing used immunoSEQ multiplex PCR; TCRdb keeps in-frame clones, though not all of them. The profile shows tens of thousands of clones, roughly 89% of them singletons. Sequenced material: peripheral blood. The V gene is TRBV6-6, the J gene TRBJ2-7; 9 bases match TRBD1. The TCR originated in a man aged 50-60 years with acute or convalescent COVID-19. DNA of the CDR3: TGTGCCAGCATGCCCCTGGGACAGGGTATTGACGAGCAGTACTTC. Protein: CASMPLGQGIDEQYF.